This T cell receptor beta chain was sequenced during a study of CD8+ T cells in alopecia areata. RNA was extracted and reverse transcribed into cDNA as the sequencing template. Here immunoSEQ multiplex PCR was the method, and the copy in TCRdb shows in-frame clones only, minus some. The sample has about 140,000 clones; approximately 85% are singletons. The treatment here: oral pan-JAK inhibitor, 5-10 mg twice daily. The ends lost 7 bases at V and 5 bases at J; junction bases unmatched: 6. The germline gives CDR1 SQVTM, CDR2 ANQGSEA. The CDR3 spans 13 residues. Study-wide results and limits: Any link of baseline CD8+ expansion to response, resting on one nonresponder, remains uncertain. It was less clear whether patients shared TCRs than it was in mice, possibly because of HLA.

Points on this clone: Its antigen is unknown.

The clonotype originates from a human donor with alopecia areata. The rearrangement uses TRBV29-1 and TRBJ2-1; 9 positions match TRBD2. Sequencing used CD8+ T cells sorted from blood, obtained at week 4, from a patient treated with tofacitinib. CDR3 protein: CSDQRGDHNEQFF. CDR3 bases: TGCAGCGACCAGCGGGGGGATCACAATGAGCAGTTCTTC.